These 7 T cell receptor beta chains share one sample of origin, sequenced in a study of blood T cell repertoires in COVID-19. Sequencing used immunoSEQ multiplex PCR; TCRdb keeps in-frame clones, though not all of them. The data hold about 280,000 clones, with roughly 89% observed a single time. The sequenced sample was PBMCs or T cells enriched from blood (not recorded which). All receptors derive from a woman aged 18-29 years with acute COVID-19.

The chain employs TRBV6-5 and TRBJ2-2, with 9 bases matching TRBD1. The CDR3 sequence is 14 residues long. Trimming removed 10 bases from V and 6 bases from J; junction bases left unmatched: 9. CDR1 is MNHEY and CDR2 is SVGAGI in the germline V gene. CDR3 in DNA: TGTGCCACCCGGGACAGGGCCCTCCCCGGGGAGCTGTTTTTT. Protein product: CATRDRALPGELFF.

In its sample, this clone was seen a few times. This chain uses TRBV4-1 with TRBJ1-6, with 10 bases that match TRBD1. The CDR3 totals 16 residues. Germline CDR1 reads MGHRA; CDR2 reads YSYEKL. V lost 3 bases to trimming and J lost 7 bases; unmatched junction nucleotides: 6. CDR3 nucleotides: TGCGCCAGCAGCCAGGGGACAGGGGCAGGGAATTCACCCCTCCACTTT. Encoded protein: CASSQGTGAGNSPLHF.

In this sample, this clone turned up a few times. The gene calls are TRBV5-1 and TRBJ2-7, with TRBD2 matching 7 bases. V dropped 3 bases and J dropped 0; count of bases not matched to a gene: 3. Germline CDR1 is SGHRS and CDR2 is YFSETQ. The CDR3 extends over 14 amino acids. CDR3 DNA sequence: TGCGCCAGCAGCTCGACTAGCCCCTCCTACGAGCAGTACTTC. This translates into CASSSTSPSYEQYF.

The DNA for the CDR3 is TGCGCCAGCAGTGAAGGACAGGCCGCAGAAAAACTGTTTTTT. This sequence encodes CASSEGQAAEKLFF. The rearrangement links TRBV10-1 to TRBJ1-4; 7 bases match TRBD1. The V gene end was trimmed by 3 bases and the J gene end by 8 bases; junction bases not matched to a gene: 6. The CDR3 contains 14 residues. CDR1 WNHNN and CDR2 SYGVQD come from the germline V gene (reference sequence).

The genes are TRBV10-2 and TRBJ2-3; TRBD2 agrees at 7 bases. Germline values: CDR1 WSHSY, CDR2 SAAADI. This CDR3 contains 14 residues. The J segment lost 2 bases and the V segment lost 6 bases, leaving 5 bases of the junction unmatched. The CDR3 spells CASSPGLSTDTQYF. The CDR3 bases are TGCGCCAGCAGCCCGGGACTATCCACAGATACGCAGTATTTT.

Turning to this clone: In the same sample, other DNA sequences code for this CDR3. J is TRBJ1-1 and V is TRBV4-1, with 10 positions matching TRBD1. Trimming at V came to 2 bases and at J to 5 bases, leaving 5 bases not matched to a gene. This CDR3 has 15 amino acids. Germline assignment: CDR1 MGHRA and CDR2 YSYEKL. CDR3 residues: CASSQRQGAGTEAFF. The DNA of the CDR3 is TGCGCCAGCAGCCAACGACAGGGGGCAGGTACTGAAGCTTTCTTT.

The rearrangement uses TRBV4-1 and TRBJ1-2, with D tentatively TRBD1 (6 bases). From germline, CDR1 is MGHRA and CDR2 YSYEKL. Trimming shortened V by 5 bases and J by 2 bases, and 15 bases separated the two germline ends. The CDR3 runs to 15 residues. The CDR3 loop is CASSYVARGNYGYTF. The CDR3 DNA reads TGCGCCAGCAGCTACGTGGCCAGGGGAAACTATGGCTACACCTTC.